The 29 T cell receptor beta chains below were found in one sample sequenced in a study of blood T cell repertoires in COVID-19. TCRdb's table, derived via immunoSEQ multiplex PCR, lists solely in-frame clones and lacks some. The repertoire holds hundreds of thousands of clones, with about four fifths as singletons. The material sequenced was peripheral blood. The receptors here all came from a woman older than 75 with COVID-19, enrolled during active disease.

This chain uses TRBV6-2 or TRBV6-3 with TRBJ1-2; possibly TRBD1 for D (6 bases). The CDR3 covers 15 residues. CDR1 and CDR2 from the germline V gene are MNHEY and SVGEGT. V lost 5 bases to trimming and J lost 5 bases, with 18 bases between them. The chain's CDR3 is CASSLDRRSGYGYTF. In nucleotides, the CDR3 is TGTGCCAGCAGTCTTGACAGGCGCTCTGGATATGGCTACACCTTC.

The gene calls are TRBV11-3 and TRBJ2-3, with 10 bases fitting TRBD2. Germline V gives CDR1 SGHNT, CDR2 YENEEA. Trimming cost V 5 bases and J 3 bases; bases outside gene matches: 5. CDR3 length: 15 amino acids. The CDR3 here is CASSPGTSETDTQYF. DNA for the CDR3: TGTGCCAGCAGCCCCGGGACTAGCGAGACAGATACGCAGTATTTT.

This rearrangement joins TRBV5-1 to TRBJ2-3; 8 nucleotides match TRBD2. CDR3 length equals 16 residues. Losses at the gene ends were 6 bases for V and 1 base for J; bases not matched to a gene: 10. CDR1 SGHRS and CDR2 YFSETQ come from the germline V gene. The CDR3, as DNA: TGCGCCAGCACCCGGGAGGCGGGGGGCGGCACAGATACGCAGTATTTT. Translation gives CASTREAGGGTDTQYF.

CDR3 nucleotide sequence: TGTGCCAGCAGCTTAGCAGGGGCCAAAAACATTCAGTACTTC. Translation gives CASSLAGAKNIQYF. V is TRBV11-2 and J is TRBJ2-4; tentative D call: TRBD1 (5 bases). The CDR3 loop spans 14 amino acids. Germline V CDR1 and CDR2: SGHAT, FQNNGV. V was clipped by 1 base and J by 1 base, with 5 bases between them.

The V call is TRBV11-1, the J call TRBJ2-7; the D gene is possibly TRBD2 (5 bases). This CDR3 region has 15 residues. Between the trimmed V and J ends, which lost 5 bases and 0 bases, there was a span of 14 bases. Looked up from germline, CDR1 is SGHAT and CDR2 is FQDESV (reference sequence). In nucleotides, the CDR3 is TGTGCCAGCAGCCCCCCCGGGATCCTCTCCTACGAGCAGTACTTC. It specifies CASSPPGILSYEQYF.

The rearrangement uses TRBV9 and TRBJ2-2, with a tentative D call TRBD2 (6 bases). The CDR3 length is 16 residues. Between the trimmed V and J ends, which lost 4 bases and 0 bases, there was a span of 13 bases. The germline CDR1 and CDR2 sequences are SGDLS and YYNGEE. As DNA, the CDR3 is TGTGCCAGCAGCCCCGGGAGTCTCACGAACACCGGGGAGCTGTTTTTT. Encoded protein: CASSPGSLTNTGELFF.

This rearrangement joins TRBV19 to TRBJ1-6, with 9 bases fitting TRBD1. The V segment lost 6 bases and the J segment 8 bases; nucleotides outside the gene matches: 5. Looked up from germline, CDR1 is LNHDA and CDR2 is SQIVND (reference sequence). The CDR3 runs 14 residues. The CDR3 region has the DNA TGTGCCAGTAGGTTACAGGGGGCTTATTCACCCCTCCACTTT. Translating gives CASRLQGAYSPLHF.

This clone was recorded a few times. The chain is built from TRBV4-2 and TRBJ2-2; no clear D gene. Germline V gives CDR1 LGHNA, CDR2 YNFKEQ. This CDR3 is built from 14 residues. V was cut by 4 bases and J by 7 bases, with 13 bases left in between. The CDR3 sequence: CASSPQTDSGELFF. The CDR3 region has the DNA TGTGCCAGCAGCCCACAGACGGATAGCGGGGAGCTGTTTTTT.

The J gene is TRBJ2-5, the V gene TRBV6-5; D is ambiguous. The CDR3 sequence is 12 residues long. V was trimmed by 8 bases and J by 7 bases, leaving 14 bases between them. Germline loops: CDR1 MNHEY, CDR2 SVGAGI. The CDR3 loop reads CASADTAGTQYF. The CDR3 nucleotides are TGTGCCAGCGCAGACACGGCAGGGACCCAGTACTTC.

This clone was detected only a few times. The genes are TRBV5-6 and TRBJ1-3, with a weak D call TRBD1 (5 bases). Trimming took off 2 bases at V and 1 base at J, with 10 bases between the two ends. The CDR3 is 15 amino acids. CDR1 is SGHDT, CDR2 YYEEEE, per germline. This chain's CDR3 is CASSLWGDSGNTIYF. The CDR3 region has the DNA TGTGCCAGCAGCTTATGGGGCGATTCTGGAAACACCATATATTTT.

The rearrangement uses TRBV7-5 and TRBJ2-5; TRBD2 was called by the table and not checked on the DNA. TRBV7-5 is given as a pseudogene. This CDR3 spans 23 amino acids. Here the CDR3 reads CARSLARQDPWASGGKYQETQYF. The CDR3 nucleotides are TGTGCCAGAAGCTTAGCCCGGCAGGACCCTTGGGCTAGCGGGGGAAAGTACCAAGAGACCCAGTACTTC.

In its sample, this clone was seen once. The CDR3 loop reads CASSVDRTSYEQYF. CDR3 bases: TGTGCCAGTAGTGTCGACAGAACCTCCTACGAGCAGTACTTC. The chain uses TRBV19 and TRBJ2-7, with D maybe TRBD1 (5 bases). The CDR3 length is 14 residues. Germline CDR1 reads LNHDA; CDR2 reads SQIVND (reference sequence). Trimming took off 5 bases at V and 0 bases at J, with 11 bases between the two ends.

The chain uses TRBV4-2 and TRBJ1-3; 7 bases map to TRBD1. J gave up 1 base and V 0 bases, and 15 bases lay outside the gene matches. The CDR3 consists of 20 residues. Per the germline V gene, CDR1 is LGHNA and CDR2 is YNFKEQ. The CDR3 protein is CASSQDISRRDRLSGNTIYF. CDR3 DNA sequence: TGTGCCAGCAGCCAAGATATAAGCCGCCGGGACAGATTATCTGGAAACACCATATATTTT.

This clone occurred once. This chain connects TRBV5-1 to TRBJ2-7; 7 bases map to TRBD1. Trimming took 0 bases from V and 1 from J; bases not matched to a gene: 4. The germline gives CDR1 SGHRS, CDR2 YFSETQ. CDR3 size: 15 residues. The CDR3 DNA reads as TGCGCCAGCAGCTTGGCGTCAGGGGGATCCTACGAGCAGTACTTC. Protein sequence: CASSLASGGSYEQYF.

The rearrangement links TRBV7-3 to TRBJ2-1; 8 bases align to TRBD2. The junction had 17 bases not matched to a gene; V was cut back by 5 bases and J by 5 bases. This CDR3 has 18 residues. The germline gives CDR1 SGHTA, CDR2 FQGTGA. DNA of the CDR3: TGTGCCAGCAGCCCCATCCGATTGAGCGGGAGAGGAGACAATGAGCAGTTCTTC. It translates to CASSPIRLSGRGDNEQFF.

In its sample, this clone was seen once. The chain employs TRBV7-2 and TRBJ1-4, with 7 bases that match TRBD1. CDR1 and CDR2 (germline): SGHTA, FQGNSA. The J segment lost 4 bases and the V segment lost 1 base, leaving 9 bases of the junction unmatched. The CDR3 has 17 amino acids. CDR3 DNA: TGTGCCAGCAGCTTAGTAGGGGGCGCTTTTAATAATGAAAAACTGTTTTTT. It translates to CASSLVGGAFNNEKLFF.

The chain carries TRBV3-1 (or the pseudogene TRBV3-2) and TRBJ2-7; D is possibly TRBD1 (6 bases). Trimming took off 6 bases at V and 2 bases at J, with 17 bases between the two ends. CDR1 and CDR2 (germline): LGHDT, YNNKEL (reference sequence). The CDR3 covers 15 residues. The CDR3 region is CASSQTGLKTYEQYF. The CDR3, as DNA: TGTGCCAGCAGTCAGACAGGCCTAAAAACCTACGAGCAGTACTTC.

The chain couples TRBV18 to TRBJ1-2, with TRBD1 as a possible D gene (6 bases). V lost 3 bases and J lost 6, with 14 bases in between. Germline assignment: CDR1 KGHSH and CDR2 LQKENI. CDR3 length equals 14 residues. The DNA of the CDR3 is TGTGCCAGCTCACCGACGGCGGGGGCGAATGGCTACACCTTC. This sequence encodes CASSPTAGANGYTF.

The chain links TRBV5-6 to TRBJ2-7, with D perhaps TRBD2 (6 bases). The germline V gene has CDR1 SGHDT and CDR2 YYEEEE. CDR3 size: 14 residues. V shed 5 bases and J shed 5 bases, with 17 bases lying between them. The CDR3 region has the DNA TGTGCCAGCAGGGAGCACGGGGGTAGCGACGAGCAGTACTTC. Its translation is CASREHGGSDEQYF.

The rearrangement links TRBV6-4 to TRBJ2-3, with D unclear. Germline CDR1 and CDR2: MRHNA and SNTAGT. V gave up 2 bases and J gave up 1 base, with 4 bases separating them. The CDR3 spans 13 residues. This chain's CDR3 is CASSDQGTDTQYF. DNA for the CDR3: TGTGCCAGCAGTGACCAGGGCACAGATACGCAGTATTTT.

This chain uses TRBV5-1 with TRBJ1-2, with 7 bases that match TRBD1. J lost 0 bases, V lost 4 bases, and 6 bases had no gene match. CDR1 is SGHRS and CDR2 is YFSETQ in the germline V gene. This CDR3 has 15 amino acids. The CDR3 DNA follows: TGCGCCAGCAGCCTCACAGGGACAGCTAACTATGGCTACACCTTC. Translation: CASSLTGTANYGYTF.

CDR3 DNA: TGTGCCAGCTCACCCGTAGGGGGCCAGGGCTACACCTTC. Protein product: CASSPVGGQGYTF. The rearrangement uses TRBV18 and TRBJ1-2, with 7 bases fitting TRBD1. Germline CDR1 KGHSH, CDR2 LQKENI. The CDR3 runs to 13 residues. V lost 3 bases and J lost 8; bases outside the gene matches: 6. Combining the CDR3 with reference TRBV18 and TRBJ1-2 gives the whole variable domain NAGVMQNPRHLVRRRGQEARLRCSPMKGHSHVYWYRQLPEEGLKFMVYLQKENIIDESGMPKERFSAEFPKEGPSILRIQQVVRGDSAAYFCASSPVGGQGYTFGSGTRLTVV.

This clone was counted at least ten times. The chain is built from TRBV27 and TRBJ1-2; TRBD1 matches at 8 bases. Trimming at V came to 6 bases and at J to 6 bases, leaving 0 bases not matched to a gene. Per germline, CDR1 MNHEY and CDR2 SMNVEV (reference sequence). The CDR3 contains 11 residues. CDR3: CASRGQDGYTF. Written as DNA, the CDR3 is TGTGCCAGCAGGGGACAGGATGGCTACACCTTC.

The rearrangement links TRBV28 to TRBJ1-5, with 10 bases identical to TRBD1. Germline assignment: CDR1 MDHEN and CDR2 SYDVKM. The CDR3 extends over 14 amino acids. V trimming: 6 bases; J trimming: 6 bases; junction bases outside the gene matches: 5. In nucleotides, the CDR3 is TGTGCCAGCAGAGTTGGACAGGGGGGTCAGCCCCAGCATTTT. It yields the protein CASRVGQGGQPQHF.

This clone was picked up a small number of times. The chain is built from TRBV10-1 and TRBJ2-1; 8 nucleotides align to TRBD1. Germline V gene sequence: CDR1 WNHNN, CDR2 SYGVQD (reference sequence). The trim removed 5 bases at V and 5 bases at J, leaving 14 bases unmatched. The CDR3 covers 17 residues. DNA of the CDR3: TGCGCCAGCAGTAGCCAACTGTCAGGACAGGGCCACAATGAGCAGTTCTTC. As protein: CASSSQLSGQGHNEQFF.

This clone was detected only a few times. The chain joins TRBV27 to TRBJ1-5, with D unresolved. Germline V lookup: CDR1 MNHEY, CDR2 SMNVEV (reference sequence). V lost 3 bases, J lost 4 bases, and 7 bases lay in between. The length of the CDR3 is 13 residues. CDR3 bases: TGTGCCAGCAGTTTTGTCGGGAATCAGCCCCAGCATTTT. It yields the protein CASSFVGNQPQHF.

This clone was counted between two and nine times. The J gene is TRBJ1-1, the V gene TRBV5-1; TRBD1 matches at 7 bases. The CDR3 loop spans 13 amino acids. The V and J ends lost 8 bases and 6 bases, in that order; junction bases with no gene match: 10. Germline V CDR1 and CDR2: SGHRS, YFSETQ. As DNA, the CDR3 is TGCGCCAGTAAGGGGGACAGAAGACCTGAAGCTTTCTTT. The encoded protein is CASKGDRRPEAFF.

This clone was seen only once. The rearrangement joins TRBV6-5 to TRBJ1-3; D is unclear. V shed 6 bases and J shed 0 bases, with 9 bases lying between them. The CDR3 spans 14 residues. Germline V gene sequence: CDR1 MNHEY, CDR2 SVGAGI. The CDR3 DNA reads TGTGCCAGCAGAGGAACAGACTCTGGAAACACCATATATTTT. The encoded protein is CASRGTDSGNTIYF.

The chain joins TRBV2 to TRBJ1-5; D might be TRBD1 (6 bases). The germline V and J ends were trimmed by 6 bases and 3 bases, with 12 bases remaining between them. Germline CDR1 is SNHLY and CDR2 is FYNNEI. The CDR3 is 14 residues long. CDR3 DNA: TGTGCCAGCAGCCTCCAGGGGTCCAATCAGCCCCAGCATTTT. Its translation: CASSLQGSNQPQHF.